These 16 T cell receptor beta chains share one sample of origin, sequenced in a study of cytomegalovirus exposure and HLA in healthy donors. Data came from immunoSEQ multiplex PCR; TCRdb stores just in-frame clones and leaves some out. The sample has about 110,000 clones, approximately 95% seen once. The source material was PBMCs. The receptors originated from a young woman in good health and CMV-seronegative.

This clone was observed at least ten times. V and J are TRBV18 and TRBJ2-7; TRBD1 might be the D (6 bases). This CDR3 has 13 residues. Germline assignment: CDR1 KGHSH and CDR2 LQKENI. Trimming removed 5 bases at V and 4 bases at J, with 12 bases between. CDR3 residues: CASSSAQGYEQYF. DNA of the CDR3: TGTGCCAGCTCATCAGCACAGGGTTACGAGCAGTACTTC. The full variable domain, rest sourced from reference TRBV18 and TRBJ2-7, is NAGVMQNPRHLVRRRGQEARLRCSPMKGHSHVYWYRQLPEEGLKFMVYLQKENIIDESGMPKERFSAEFPKEGPSILRIQQVVRGDSAAYFCASSSAQGYEQYFGPGTRLTVT.

The chain uses TRBV6-1 and TRBJ1-5; no definite D call. Germline lookup yields CDR1 MNHNS and CDR2 SASEGT. CDR3 length: 11 amino acids. V was trimmed by 8 bases and J by 5 bases, leaving 7 bases between them. CDR3 coding DNA: TGTGCCAGCGTCGACTATCAGCCCCAGCATTTT. Translated: CASVDYQPQHF.

On this clone itself: The junction and the germline gene differ at one end; a read error may be behind it. The CDR3 bases are TGTGCCAGCAGCTTTTCTGGGGCAGAAGAGTTC. It encodes CASSFSGAEEF. The rearrangement joins TRBV5-6 to TRBJ2-7; possible D gene TRBD1, 5 bases. CDR3 size: 11 residues. Looked up from germline, CDR1 is SGHDT and CDR2 is YYEEEE.

V usage is TRBV7-3 and J usage is TRBJ2-7, with 10 bases fitting TRBD1. J was trimmed by 5 bases and V by 2 bases; bases with no gene match: 6. Germline V gene sequence: CDR1 SGHTA, CDR2 FQGTGA. This CDR3 is built from 15 residues. DNA of the CDR3: TGTGCCAGCAGCTTAGCGGGGGACAGGGGCCACGAGCAGTACTTC. It codes for CASSLAGDRGHEQYF.

The rearrangement joins TRBV7-3 to TRBJ2-2; tentatively, D is TRBD2 (6 bases). This CDR3 spans 14 amino acids. CDR1 is SGHTA and CDR2 is FQGTGA in the germline V gene. The ends were cut back, 3 bases at V and 6 bases at J, with 11 bases in the middle. The CDR3 here is CASSFRRVAGELFF. The CDR3 coding sequence is TGTGCCAGCAGCTTTCGGAGGGTGGCCGGGGAGCTGTTTTTT.

The chain couples TRBV27 to TRBJ1-6; D may be TRBD1 (5 bases). This CDR3 has 17 residues. The germline V gene encodes CDR1 MNHEY and CDR2 SMNVEV (reference sequence). V shed 6 bases and J shed 8 bases, with 23 bases lying between them. CDR3 protein: CASSLFGVTGSHSPLHF. The DNA of the CDR3 is TGTGCCAGCAGCCTATTTGGAGTAACAGGTTCCCATTCACCCCTCCACTTT.

The V and J genes are TRBV5-1 and TRBJ2-2; 8 nucleotides agree with TRBD2. Germline V gives CDR1 SGHRS, CDR2 YFSETQ. V was pared by 5 bases and J by 3 bases, with 6 bases of the junction left unmatched. This CDR3 is 15 amino acids long. The DNA for the CDR3 is TGCGCCAGCAGTGAACTAGCGGCTTACACCGGGGAGCTGTTTTTT. Protein product: CASSELAAYTGELFF.

V and J are TRBV9 and TRBJ2-1; perhaps TRBD1 as D (5 bases). Germline CDR1 SGDLS, CDR2 YYNGEE. The germline V and J ends were trimmed by 0 bases and 0 bases, with 10 bases remaining between them. The CDR3 has 16 amino acids. CDR3 sequence reads: CASSVGGPSSYNEQFF. Here the CDR3 DNA reads TGTGCCAGCAGCGTAGGGGGCCCGAGCTCCTACAATGAGCAGTTCTTC.

The chain combines TRBV10-3 with TRBJ2-3; D might be TRBD2 (6 bases). Looked up from germline, CDR1 is ENHRY and CDR2 is SYGVKD. The CDR3 loop spans 16 amino acids. Trimming took off 6 bases at V and 1 base at J, with 17 bases between the two ends. CDR3 in amino acids: CAISPLAKTRTDTQYF. The CDR3, as DNA: TGTGCCATCAGCCCCCTAGCGAAAACCCGCACAGATACGCAGTATTTT.

V and J are TRBV5-1 and TRBJ1-1; possible D gene TRBD1, 6 bases. Germline CDR1 reads SGHRS; CDR2 reads YFSETQ. Trimming cost V 0 bases and J 3 bases, with 12 bases left between them. The CDR3 loop spans 15 amino acids. The CDR3 sequence is CASSLDGQYYTEAFF. The CDR3 bases are TGCGCCAGCAGCTTGGACGGACAGTACTACACTGAAGCTTTCTTT.

The chain uses TRBV15 and TRBJ2-2, with 8 positions matching TRBD1. The ends lost 7 bases at V and 1 base at J; junction bases unmatched: 2. Looked up from germline, CDR1 is LNHNV and CDR2 is YYDKDF (reference sequence). This CDR3 has 14 amino acids. In DNA form, the CDR3 reads TGTGCCACCACCGGACAGGGGAACACCGGGGAGCTGTTTTTT. It translates to CATTGQGNTGELFF.

This chain uses TRBV4-1 with TRBJ1-4; D gene uncertain. The ends were cut back, 2 bases at V and 4 bases at J, with 11 bases in the middle. CDR1 is MGHRA and CDR2 is YSYEKL in the germline V gene. The CDR3 extends over 15 amino acids. The CDR3 here is CASSQLDPSNEKLFF. The CDR3 DNA reads as TGCGCCAGCAGCCAACTAGACCCAAGTAATGAAAAACTGTTTTTT.

This sequence joins TRBV6-1 and TRBJ2-1; D perhaps matches TRBD2 (6 bases). The CDR3 is 19 amino acids. Looked up from germline, CDR1 is MNHNS and CDR2 is SASEGT. Trimming left V 0 bases short and J 6 bases short, with 24 bases between. This CDR3 is CASSEAEYRLRGSLNEQFF. The CDR3 DNA reads as TGTGCCAGCAGTGAAGCGGAGTACCGACTACGGGGGTCCCTCAATGAGCAGTTCTTC.

This rearrangement joins TRBV18 to TRBJ2-1; 7 bases line up with TRBD1. Germline V gives CDR1 KGHSH, CDR2 LQKENI. V lost 2 bases to trimming and J lost 5 bases; unmatched junction nucleotides: 0. The CDR3 sequence is 13 residues long. CDR3 sequence (DNA): TGTGCCAGCTCACCAGGACAGGACAATGAGCAGTTCTTC. It yields the protein CASSPGQDNEQFF.

This chain joins TRBV10-1 and TRBJ1-2; 8 nucleotides match TRBD1. Per the germline V gene, CDR1 is WNHNN and CDR2 is SYGVQD (reference sequence). The CDR3 contains 13 residues. After removal of 6 bases from V and 7 bases from J, the junction contained 7 bases not matched to a gene. The DNA of the CDR3 is TGCGCCAGCAGGAAGGACAGGGCTAGTGGCTACACCTTC. As protein: CASRKDRASGYTF.

The V call is TRBV4-1, the J call TRBJ2-5; 8 bases agree with TRBD1. The CDR3 is made up of 15 amino acids. V lost 4 bases, J lost 9 bases, and 13 bases stayed unmatched. Looked up from germline, CDR1 is MGHRA and CDR2 is YSYEKL. CDR3 sequence reads: CASSPPTDRAGAQYF. The CDR3 bases are TGCGCCAGCAGCCCGCCCACGGACAGGGCCGGGGCCCAGTACTTC.